This T cell receptor beta chain was profiled in a study of blood T cell repertoires in COVID-19. Study-wide background: Some COVID-19 samples were acute and others convalescent; all came from the United States, Italy and Spain.

This clone was seen more than once but under ten times. Original data processing: Amplification with reference gene primers provided the estimates of nucleated cell counts. Measured with immunoSEQ multiplex PCR; TCRdb has only the in-frame clones, and not every one. For V, J and clone size, that table is used; D and trimming come from the DNA. Here the sample spans about 180,000 clones, around 88% being singletons. The CDR3 is made up of 14 amino acids. Per germline, CDR1 SEHNR and CDR2 FQNEAQ (reference sequence). V lost 5 bases and J lost 6, with 14 bases in between. This sequence was found in a woman younger than 45 with acute or convalescent COVID-19. This chain connects TRBV7-9 to TRBJ2-1, with a possible D match to TRBD2 (6 bases). The specimen was peripheral blood. The CDR3 spells CASSLLGDSNEQFF. The CDR3 DNA reads as TGTGCCAGCAGCCTTCTGGGGGACTCCAATGAGCAGTTCTTC.